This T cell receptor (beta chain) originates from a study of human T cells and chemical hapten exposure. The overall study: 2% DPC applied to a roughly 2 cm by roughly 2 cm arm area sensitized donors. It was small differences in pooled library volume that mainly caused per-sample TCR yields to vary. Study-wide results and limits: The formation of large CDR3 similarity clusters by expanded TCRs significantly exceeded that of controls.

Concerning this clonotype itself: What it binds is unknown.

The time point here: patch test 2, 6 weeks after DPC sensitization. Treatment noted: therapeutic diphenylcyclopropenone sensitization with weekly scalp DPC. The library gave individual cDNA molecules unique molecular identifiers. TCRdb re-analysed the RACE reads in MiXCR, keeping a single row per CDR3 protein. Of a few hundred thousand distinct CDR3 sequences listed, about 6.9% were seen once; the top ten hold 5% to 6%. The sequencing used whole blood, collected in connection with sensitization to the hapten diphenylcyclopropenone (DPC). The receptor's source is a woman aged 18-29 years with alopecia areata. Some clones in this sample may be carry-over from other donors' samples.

CDR3 nucleotides: TGTGCCAGCAGTATTCGCTACGAGCAGTACTTC. Translation: CASSIRYEQYF. The rearrangement uses TRBV2 and TRBJ2-7, with no clear D. The CDR3 consists of 11 residues. CDR1 SNHLY and CDR2 FYNNEI come from the germline V gene. V was trimmed by 5 bases and J by 3 bases, leaving 5 bases between them.